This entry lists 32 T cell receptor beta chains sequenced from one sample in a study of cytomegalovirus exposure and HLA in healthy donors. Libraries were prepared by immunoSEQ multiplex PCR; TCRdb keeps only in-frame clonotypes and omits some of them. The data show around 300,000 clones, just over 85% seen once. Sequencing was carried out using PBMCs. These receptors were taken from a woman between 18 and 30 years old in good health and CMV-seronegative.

CDR3 protein: CASSLATGPDTQYF. CDR3 nucleotides: TGTGCCAGCAGCTTAGCGACAGGGCCAGATACGCAGTATTTT. The chain uses TRBV7-2 and TRBJ2-3; 7 bases line up with TRBD1. After removal of 0 bases from V and 4 bases from J, the junction contained 1 base not matched to a gene. In germline, CDR1 is SGHTA, CDR2 FQGNSA. CDR3 length equals 14 residues.

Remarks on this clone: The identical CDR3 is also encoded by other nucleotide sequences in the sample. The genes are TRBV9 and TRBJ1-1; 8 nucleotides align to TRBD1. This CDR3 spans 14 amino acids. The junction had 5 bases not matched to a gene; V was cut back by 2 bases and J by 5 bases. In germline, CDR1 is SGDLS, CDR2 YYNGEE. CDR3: CASSVLTGGTEAFF. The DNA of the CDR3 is TGTGCCAGCAGCGTGCTCACAGGGGGAACTGAAGCTTTCTTT.

The CDR3 sequence is CASSYRDTEDEQFF. DNA of the CDR3: TGTGCCAGCAGTTACCGGGACACTGAAGATGAGCAGTTCTTC. The chain uses TRBV6-5 and TRBJ2-1; tentatively, D is TRBD1 (6 bases). The CDR3 contains 14 residues. The V and J ends lost 2 bases and 8 bases respectively, with 13 bases between them. Germline loops: CDR1 MNHEY, CDR2 SVGAGI.

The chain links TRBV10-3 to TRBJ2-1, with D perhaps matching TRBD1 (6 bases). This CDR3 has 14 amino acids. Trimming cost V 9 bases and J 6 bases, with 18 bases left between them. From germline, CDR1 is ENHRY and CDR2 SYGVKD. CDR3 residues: CAMARDNLPNEQFF. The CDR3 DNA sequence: TGTGCCATGGCCCGGGACAACCTCCCCAATGAGCAGTTCTTC.

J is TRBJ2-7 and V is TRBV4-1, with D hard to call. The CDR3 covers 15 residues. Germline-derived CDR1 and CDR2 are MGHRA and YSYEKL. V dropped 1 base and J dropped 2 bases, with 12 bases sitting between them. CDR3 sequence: CASSQVSTFAYEQYF. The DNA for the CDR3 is TGCGCCAGCAGCCAAGTCTCGACTTTTGCCTACGAGCAGTACTTC.

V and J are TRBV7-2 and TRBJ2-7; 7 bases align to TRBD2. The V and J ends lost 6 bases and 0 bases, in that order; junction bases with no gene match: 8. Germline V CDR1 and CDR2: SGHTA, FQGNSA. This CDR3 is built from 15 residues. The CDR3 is CASRPAGGTSYEQYF. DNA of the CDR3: TGTGCCAGCAGACCCGCCGGGGGGACCTCCTACGAGCAGTACTTC.

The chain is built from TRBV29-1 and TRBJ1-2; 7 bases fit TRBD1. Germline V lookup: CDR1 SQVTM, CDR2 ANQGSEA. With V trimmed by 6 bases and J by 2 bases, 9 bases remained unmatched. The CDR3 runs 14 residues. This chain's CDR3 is CSVGTAASNYGYTF. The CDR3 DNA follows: TGCAGCGTCGGGACAGCAGCATCGAACTATGGCTACACCTTC.

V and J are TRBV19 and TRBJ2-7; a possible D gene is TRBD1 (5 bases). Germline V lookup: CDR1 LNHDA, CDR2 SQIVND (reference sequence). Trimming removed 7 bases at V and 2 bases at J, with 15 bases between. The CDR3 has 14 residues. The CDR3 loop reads CASTQAAGTYEQYF. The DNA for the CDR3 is TGTGCCAGTACACAGGCGGCAGGAACCTACGAGCAGTACTTC.

CDR3 residues: CASSLAAGGSYGYTF. The CDR3 nucleotides are TGTGCCAGCAGCTTAGCGGCAGGGGGAAGCTATGGCTACACCTTC. The J gene is TRBJ1-2, the V gene TRBV7-9; 7 bases map to TRBD1. Trimming took 0 bases from V and 4 from J; bases not matched to a gene: 5. Germline values: CDR1 SEHNR, CDR2 FQNEAQ (reference sequence). CDR3 length: 15 amino acids.

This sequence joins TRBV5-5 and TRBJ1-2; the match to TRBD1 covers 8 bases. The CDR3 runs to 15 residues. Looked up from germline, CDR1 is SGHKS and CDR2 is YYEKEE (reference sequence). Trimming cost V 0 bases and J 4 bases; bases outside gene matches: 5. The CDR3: CASSLETGGRYGYTF. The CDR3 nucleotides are TGTGCCAGCAGCTTGGAAACAGGGGGTCGCTATGGCTACACCTTC.

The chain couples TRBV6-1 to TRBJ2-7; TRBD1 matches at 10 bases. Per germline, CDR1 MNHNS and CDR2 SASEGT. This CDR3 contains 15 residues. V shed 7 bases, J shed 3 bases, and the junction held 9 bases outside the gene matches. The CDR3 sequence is CASTAGTGVGYEQYF. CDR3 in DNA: TGTGCCAGCACTGCCGGGACAGGGGTGGGCTACGAGCAGTACTTC.

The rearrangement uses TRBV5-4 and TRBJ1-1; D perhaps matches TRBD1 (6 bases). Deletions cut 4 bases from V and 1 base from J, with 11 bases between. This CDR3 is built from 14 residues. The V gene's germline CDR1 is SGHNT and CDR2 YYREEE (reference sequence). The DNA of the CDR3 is TGTGCCAGCAGCCCCGGACAGCAGAACACTGAAGCTTTCTTT. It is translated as CASSPGQQNTEAFF.

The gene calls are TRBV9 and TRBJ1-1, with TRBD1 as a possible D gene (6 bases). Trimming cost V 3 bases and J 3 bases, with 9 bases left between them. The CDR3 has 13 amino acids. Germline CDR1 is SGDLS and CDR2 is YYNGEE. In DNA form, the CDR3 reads TGTGCCAGCAGCGAGGCAGGGGACACTGAAGCTTTCTTT. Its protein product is CASSEAGDTEAFF. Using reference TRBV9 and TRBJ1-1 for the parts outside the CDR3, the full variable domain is DSGVTQTPKHLITATGQRVTLRCSPRSGDLSVYWYQQSLDQGLQFLIQYYNGEERAKGNILERFSAQQFPDLHSELNLSSLELGDSALYFCASSEAGDTEAFFGQGTRLTVV.

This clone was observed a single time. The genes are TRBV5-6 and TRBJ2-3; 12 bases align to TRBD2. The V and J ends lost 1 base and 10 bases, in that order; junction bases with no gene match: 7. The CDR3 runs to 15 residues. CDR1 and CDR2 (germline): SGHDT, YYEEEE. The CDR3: CASSLSSGGAVSQYF. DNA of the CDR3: TGTGCCAGCAGCTTGTCTAGCGGGGGGGCCGTGTCGCAGTATTTT.

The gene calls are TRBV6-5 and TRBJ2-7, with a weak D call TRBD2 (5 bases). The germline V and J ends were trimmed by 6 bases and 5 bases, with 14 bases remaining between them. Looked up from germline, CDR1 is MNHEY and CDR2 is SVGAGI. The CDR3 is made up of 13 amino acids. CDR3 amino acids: CASRRGLGNEQYF. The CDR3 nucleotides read TGTGCCAGCAGACGAGGGCTCGGCAACGAGCAGTACTTC.

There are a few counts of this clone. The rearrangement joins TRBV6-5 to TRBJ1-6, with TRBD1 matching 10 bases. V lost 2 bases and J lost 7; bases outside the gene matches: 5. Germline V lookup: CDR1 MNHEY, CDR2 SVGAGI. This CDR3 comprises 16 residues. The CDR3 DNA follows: TGTGCCAGCAGTTACAGTGGGACAGGGGTCAATTCACCCCTCCACTTT. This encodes CASSYSGTGVNSPLHF.

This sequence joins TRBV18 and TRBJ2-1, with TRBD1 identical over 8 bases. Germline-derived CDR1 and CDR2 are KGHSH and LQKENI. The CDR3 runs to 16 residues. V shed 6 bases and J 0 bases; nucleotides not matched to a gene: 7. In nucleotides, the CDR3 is TGTGCCAGCTCCGAAAACAGGGGGAGCTCCTACAATGAGCAGTTCTTC. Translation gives CASSENRGSSYNEQFF. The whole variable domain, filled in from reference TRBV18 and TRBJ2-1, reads NAGVMQNPRHLVRRRGQEARLRCSPMKGHSHVYWYRQLPEEGLKFMVYLQKENIIDESGMPKERFSAEFPKEGPSILRIQQVVRGDSAAYFCASSENRGSSYNEQFFGPGTRLTVL.

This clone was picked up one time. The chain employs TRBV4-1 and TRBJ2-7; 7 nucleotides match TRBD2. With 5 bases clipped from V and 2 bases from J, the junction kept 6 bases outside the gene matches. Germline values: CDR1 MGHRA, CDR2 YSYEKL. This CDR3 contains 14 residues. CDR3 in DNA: TGCGCCAGCAGCTTCTCTAGCGGAACCTACGAGCAGTACTTC. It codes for CASSFSSGTYEQYF.

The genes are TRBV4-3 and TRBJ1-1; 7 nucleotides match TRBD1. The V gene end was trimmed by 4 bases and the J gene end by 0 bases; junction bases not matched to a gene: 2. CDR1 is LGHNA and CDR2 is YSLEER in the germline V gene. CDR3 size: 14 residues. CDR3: CASSRGQMNTEAFF. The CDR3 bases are TGCGCCAGCAGCCGGGGACAGATGAACACTGAAGCTTTCTTT.

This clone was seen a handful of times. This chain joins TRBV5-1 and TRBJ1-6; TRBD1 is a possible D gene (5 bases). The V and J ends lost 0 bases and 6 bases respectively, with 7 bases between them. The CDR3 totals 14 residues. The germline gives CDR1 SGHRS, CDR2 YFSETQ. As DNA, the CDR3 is TGCGCCAGCAGCTTGGGACAGCCTAATTCACCCCTCCACTTT. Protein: CASSLGQPNSPLHF. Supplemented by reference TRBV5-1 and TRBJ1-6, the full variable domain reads KAGVTQTPRYLIKTRGQQVTLSCSPISGHRSVSWYQQTPGQGLQFLFEYFSETQRNKGNFPGRFSGRQFSNSRSEMNVSTLELGDSALYLCASSLGQPNSPLHFGNGTRLTVT.

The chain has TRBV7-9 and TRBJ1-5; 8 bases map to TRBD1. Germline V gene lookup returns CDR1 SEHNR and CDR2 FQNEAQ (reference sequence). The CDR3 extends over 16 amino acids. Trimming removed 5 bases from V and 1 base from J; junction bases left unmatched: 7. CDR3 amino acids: CASSQQGDRSNQPQHF. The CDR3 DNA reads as TGTGCCAGCAGCCAACAGGGGGATCGGAGCAATCAGCCCCAGCATTTT.

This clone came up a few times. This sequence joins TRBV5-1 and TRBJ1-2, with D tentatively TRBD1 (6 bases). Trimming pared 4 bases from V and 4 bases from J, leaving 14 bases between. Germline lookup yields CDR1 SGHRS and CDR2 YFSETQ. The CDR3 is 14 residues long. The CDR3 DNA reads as TGCGCCAGCAGCCTAGCAGGGGTGTCCTATGGCTACACCTTC. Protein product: CASSLAGVSYGYTF. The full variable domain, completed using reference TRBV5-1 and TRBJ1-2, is KAGVTQTPRYLIKTRGQQVTLSCSPISGHRSVSWYQQTPGQGLQFLFEYFSETQRNKGNFPGRFSGRQFSNSRSEMNVSTLELGDSALYLCASSLAGVSYGYTFGSGTRLTVV.

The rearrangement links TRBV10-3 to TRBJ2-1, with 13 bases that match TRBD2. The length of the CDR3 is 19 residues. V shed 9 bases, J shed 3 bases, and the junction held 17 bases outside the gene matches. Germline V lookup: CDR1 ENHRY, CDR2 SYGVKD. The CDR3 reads CAIQEGGLAGSNYYNEQFF. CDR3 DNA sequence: TGTGCCATACAAGAGGGGGGACTAGCGGGGTCGAATTACTACAATGAGCAGTTCTTC.

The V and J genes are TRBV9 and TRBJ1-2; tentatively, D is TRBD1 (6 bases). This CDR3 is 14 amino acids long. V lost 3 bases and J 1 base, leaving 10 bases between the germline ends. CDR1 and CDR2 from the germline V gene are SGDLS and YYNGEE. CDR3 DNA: TGTGCCAGCAGCGCACAGGGTTTTAACTATGGCTACACCTTC. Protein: CASSAQGFNYGYTF.

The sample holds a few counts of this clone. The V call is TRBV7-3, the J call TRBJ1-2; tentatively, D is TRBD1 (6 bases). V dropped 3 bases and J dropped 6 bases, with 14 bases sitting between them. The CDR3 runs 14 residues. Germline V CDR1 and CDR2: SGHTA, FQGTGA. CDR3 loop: CASSFTTGINGYTF. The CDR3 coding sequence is TGTGCCAGCAGCTTCACCACAGGGATCAATGGCTACACCTTC.

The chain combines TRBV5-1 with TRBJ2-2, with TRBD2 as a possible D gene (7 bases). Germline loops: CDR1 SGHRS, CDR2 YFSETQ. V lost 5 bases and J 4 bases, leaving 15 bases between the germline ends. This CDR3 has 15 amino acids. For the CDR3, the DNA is TGCGCCAGCAGTCGGGGGGCTTCTTCCACCGGGGAGCTGTTTTTT. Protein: CASSRGASSTGELFF.

The CDR3 bases are TGTGCCATCCGTAGTGGAGGGACGAATCAGCCCCAGCATTTT. It translates to CAIRSGGTNQPQHF. This chain joins TRBV6-1 and TRBJ1-5, with D perhaps TRBD1 (5 bases). Per the germline V gene, CDR1 is MNHNS and CDR2 is SASEGT. V lost 10 bases to trimming and J lost 4 bases, with 17 bases between them. This CDR3 comprises 14 residues.

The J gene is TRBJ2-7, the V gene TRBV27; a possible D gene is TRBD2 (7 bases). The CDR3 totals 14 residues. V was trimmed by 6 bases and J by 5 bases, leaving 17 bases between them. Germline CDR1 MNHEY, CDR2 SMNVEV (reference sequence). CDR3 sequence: CASSKGGGRDEQYF. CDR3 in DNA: TGTGCCAGCAGCAAGGGGGGAGGGAGAGACGAGCAGTACTTC.

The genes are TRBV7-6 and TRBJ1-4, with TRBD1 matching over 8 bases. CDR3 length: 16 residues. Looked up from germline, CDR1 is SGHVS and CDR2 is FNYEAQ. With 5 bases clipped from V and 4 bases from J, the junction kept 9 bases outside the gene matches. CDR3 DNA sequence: TGTGCCAGCAGCGGCGACAGGGGCTTGGGTAATGAAAAACTGTTTTTT. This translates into CASSGDRGLGNEKLFF.

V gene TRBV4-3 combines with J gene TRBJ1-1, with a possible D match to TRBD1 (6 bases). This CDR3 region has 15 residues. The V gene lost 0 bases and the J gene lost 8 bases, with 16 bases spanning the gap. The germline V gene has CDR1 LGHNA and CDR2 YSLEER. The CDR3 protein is CASSQDLTGLDEAFF. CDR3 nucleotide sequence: TGCGCCAGCAGCCAAGATCTCACAGGGTTAGACGAAGCTTTCTTT.

The CDR3 spells CASRPRVNPNEQYF. CDR3 in DNA: TGTGCCAGCAGACCCAGGGTGAACCCCAACGAGCAGTACTTC. The chain couples TRBV2 to TRBJ2-7; tentative D call: TRBD1 (5 bases). The germline gives CDR1 SNHLY, CDR2 FYNNEI. The CDR3 runs 14 residues. Trimming took 6 bases from V and 5 from J, leaving 17 bases between them.

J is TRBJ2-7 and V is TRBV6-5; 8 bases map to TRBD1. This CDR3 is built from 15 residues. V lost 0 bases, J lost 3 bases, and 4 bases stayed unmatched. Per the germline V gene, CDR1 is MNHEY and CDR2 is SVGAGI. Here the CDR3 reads CASSYSVGQGYEQYF. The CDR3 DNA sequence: TGTGCCAGCAGTTACTCGGTTGGACAGGGCTACGAGCAGTACTTC.